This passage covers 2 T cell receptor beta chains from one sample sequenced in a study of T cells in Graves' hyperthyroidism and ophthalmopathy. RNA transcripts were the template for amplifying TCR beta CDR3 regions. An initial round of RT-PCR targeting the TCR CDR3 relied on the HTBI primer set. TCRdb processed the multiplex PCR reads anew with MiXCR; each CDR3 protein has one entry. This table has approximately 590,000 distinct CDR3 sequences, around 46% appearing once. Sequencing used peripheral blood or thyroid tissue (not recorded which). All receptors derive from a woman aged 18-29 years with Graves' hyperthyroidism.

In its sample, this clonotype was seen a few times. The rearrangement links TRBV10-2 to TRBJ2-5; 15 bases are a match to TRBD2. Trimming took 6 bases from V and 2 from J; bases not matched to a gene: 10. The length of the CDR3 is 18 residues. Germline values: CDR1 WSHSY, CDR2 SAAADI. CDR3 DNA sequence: TGCGCCAGCAGCCAAGATCCGGGACTAGCGGGAGGACAAGAGACCCAGTACTTC. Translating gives CASSQDPGLAGGQETQYF.

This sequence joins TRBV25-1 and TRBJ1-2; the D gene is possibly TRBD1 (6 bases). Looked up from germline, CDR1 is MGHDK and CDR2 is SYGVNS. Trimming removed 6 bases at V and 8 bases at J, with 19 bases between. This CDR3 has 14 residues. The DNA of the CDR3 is TGTGCCAGCAGCCCGGGACATCTGGCGGAGGGCTACACCTTC. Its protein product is CASSPGHLAEGYTF.